Presented here are 27 T cell receptor beta chains from one specimen sequenced in a study of control samples from healthy donors and cancer patients (dated by TCRdb to about 2020). Libraries were constructed by the immunoSEQ multiplex PCR assay. TCRdb's version of the immuneACCESS table is confined to in-frame rearrangements and falls short of the full clone set. An unresolved V gene accounts for under half of the shortfall where checked; the remainder is of unknown origin. The sample includes some 130,000 clones, with more than 80% observed a single time. The ten top clones hold almost 2.5% of the sample. Sequences were obtained from blood. The receptors were gathered from a man in his late teens or twenties in good health.

The rearrangement links TRBV5-1 to TRBJ1-3; unclear D gene. The V and J ends lost 4 bases and 4 bases respectively, with 12 bases between them. CDR1 is SGHRS and CDR2 is YFSETQ in the germline V gene. The CDR3 extends over 14 amino acids. CDR3 amino acids: CASSASPPGNTIYF. CDR3 DNA sequence: TGCGCCAGCAGCGCCTCGCCGCCCGGAAACACCATATATTTT. Full variable domain (outside the CDR3, taken from reference TRBV5-1 and TRBJ1-3): KAGVTQTPRYLIKTRGQQVTLSCSPISGHRSVSWYQQTPGQGLQFLFEYFSETQRNKGNFPGRFSGRQFSNSRSEMNVSTLELGDSALYLCASSASPPGNTIYFGEGSWLTVV.

V and J are TRBV28 and TRBJ1-4; tentative D call: TRBD1 (5 bases). CDR3 length: 14 amino acids. V lost 5 bases, J lost 7 bases, and 14 bases lay in between. Germline V CDR1 and CDR2: MDHEN, SYDVKM. CDR3 DNA sequence: TGTGCCAGCAGTACGATGGGGCTTCCTGAAAAACTGTTTTTT. Translated: CASSTMGLPEKLFF.

This clone has a single count. The chain carries TRBV30 and TRBJ1-1, with 10 bases lining up with TRBD1. V lost 2 bases and J lost 4; bases outside the gene matches: 4. The CDR3 has 14 residues. Germline CDR1 and CDR2: GTSNPN and SVGIG (reference sequence). The CDR3 region has the DNA TGTGCCTGGAGTCGACAGGGGGCTTTCACTGAAGCTTTCTTT. Translation: CAWSRQGAFTEAFF.

This rearrangement joins TRBV7-3 to TRBJ2-3, with D perhaps assigned TRBD1 or TRBD2 (6 bases each). V was shortened by 4 bases and J by 3 bases, with 14 bases between the two germline ends. The CDR3 totals 15 residues. Germline V CDR1 and CDR2: SGHTA, FQGTGA. CDR3 loop: CASSSIGGLTDTQYF. CDR3 sequence (DNA): TGTGCCAGCAGCTCCATAGGGGGACTGACAGATACGCAGTATTTT.

This sequence joins TRBV11-2 and TRBJ2-3; TRBD2 matches 10 bases. Germline lookup yields CDR1 SGHAT and CDR2 FQNNGV. The CDR3 has 16 amino acids. V trimming: 8 bases; J trimming: 6 bases; junction bases outside the gene matches: 14. The CDR3 nucleotides are TGTGCCAGCGCCCGCCGAAGCGGGAGGGCCTTGGATACGCAGTATTTT. Its translation is CASARRSGRALDTQYF.

The chain uses TRBV10-3 and TRBJ1-1; D possibly corresponds to TRBD1 (6 bases). This CDR3 has 14 residues. Germline CDR1 and CDR2: ENHRY and SYGVKD. Trimming cost V 3 bases and J 1 base, with 9 bases left between them. As DNA, the CDR3 is TGTGCCATCAGTGACAGGGGACGGAACACTGAAGCTTTCTTT. This sequence encodes CAISDRGRNTEAFF.

This chain joins TRBV30 and TRBJ2-4, with 10 bases fitting TRBD1. The CDR3 sequence is 13 residues long. V was pared by 2 bases and J by 8 bases, with 3 bases of the junction left unmatched. Germline-derived CDR1 and CDR2 are GTSNPN and SVGIG (reference sequence). The CDR3: CAWSRGTGDIQYF. Here the CDR3 DNA reads TGTGCCTGGAGTAGAGGGACAGGGGACATTCAGTACTTC.

The genes are TRBV1 and TRBJ2-2. TRBV1 is shown as a pseudogene. This CDR3 is 15 amino acids long. CDR3 sequence: CTSIVGRNYPGELFF. The CDR3 DNA reads TGCACCAGCATAGTGGGCCGCAACTACCCCGGGGAGCTGTTTTTT.

This clone was observed a few times. The CDR3 sequence: CASSVSNSNQPQHF. The CDR3 nucleotides are TGTGCCAGTAGTGTCAGCAATAGCAATCAGCCCCAGCATTTT. The genes are TRBV19 and TRBJ1-5, with unresolved D. Germline CDR1 LNHDA, CDR2 SQIVND (reference sequence). The CDR3 has 14 residues. The ends were cut back, 5 bases at V and 0 bases at J, with 8 bases in the middle.

The table lists this clone with a few counts. The rearrangement uses TRBV11-2 and TRBJ1-4; no clear D. Germline V gene data show CDR1 as SGHAT and CDR2 as FQNNGV. The CDR3 sequence is 13 residues long. The CDR3 DNA sequence: TGTCCTTGGACGGGAAGACTTAATGAAAAACTGTTTTTT. As protein: CPWTGRLNEKLFF. The full variable domain, its missing parts supplied by reference TRBV11-2 and TRBJ1-4, is EAGVAQSPRYKIIEKRQSVAFWCNPISGHATLYWYQQILGQGPKLLIQFQNNGVVDDSQLPKDRFSAERLKGVDSTLKIQPAKLEDSAVYLCPWTGRLNEKLFFGSGTQLSVL.

This clone was observed a few times. The rearrangement joins TRBV7-9 to TRBJ1-1, with no clear D. V lost 7 bases and J 2 bases, leaving 17 bases between the germline ends. This CDR3 is 15 amino acids long. Germline V lookup: CDR1 SEHNR, CDR2 FQNEAQ (reference sequence). This chain's CDR3 is CASTLEGTVNTEAFF. Here the CDR3 DNA reads TGTGCCAGCACCCTCGAAGGCACAGTTAACACTGAAGCTTTCTTT.

The V call is TRBV7-8, the J call TRBJ1-6; D remains unclear. Trimming shortened V by 9 bases and J by 10 bases, and 13 bases separated the two germline ends. CDR1 SGHVS and CDR2 FQNEAQ come from the germline V gene. There are 12 residues in the CDR3. CDR3 DNA sequence: TGTGCCAGGGTCTGGGAGGGATCACCCCTCCACTTT. It specifies CARVWEGSPLHF.

V and J are TRBV7-9 and TRBJ2-1; tentatively, D is TRBD2 (8 bases). The germline V and J ends were trimmed by 6 bases and 3 bases, with 21 bases remaining between them. Germline CDR1 SEHNR, CDR2 FQNEAQ (reference sequence). The CDR3 has 17 amino acids. CDR3 nucleotides: TGTGCCAGCAGTACCGTGGCGGGGGGACAGTACTACAATGAGCAGTTCTTC. As protein: CASSTVAGGQYYNEQFF.

The gene calls are TRBV12-5 and TRBJ2-3, with D possibly matching TRBD1 (5 bases). The CDR3 runs to 15 residues. The V gene's germline CDR1 is LGHNT and CDR2 FRNRAP. V lost 2 bases to trimming and J lost 0 bases, with 9 bases between them. The CDR3 DNA follows: TGTGCTAGTGGTTTGTTACAGGTTAGCACAGATACGCAGTATTTT. This sequence encodes CASGLLQVSTDTQYF.

The chain combines TRBV3-1 (or the pseudogene TRBV3-2) with TRBJ1-1; D is possibly TRBD1 (5 bases). CDR1 and CDR2 from the germline V gene are LGHDT and YNNKEL (reference sequence). V lost 1 base, J lost 7 bases, and 7 bases lay in between. The CDR3 sequence is 12 residues long. For the CDR3, the DNA is TGTGCCAGCAGCCAAGGACAGTTTGAAGCTTTCTTT. Translating gives CASSQGQFEAFF.

This clone was detected only once. The chain couples TRBV3-1 (or the pseudogene TRBV3-2) to TRBJ1-3; no clear D. There are 14 residues in the CDR3. V lost 0 bases, J lost 4 bases, and 7 bases lay in between. In germline, CDR1 is LGHDT, CDR2 YNNKEL (reference sequence). As DNA, the CDR3 is TGTGCCAGCAGCCAAGAGTCAAACGGAAACACCATATATTTT. Translating gives CASSQESNGNTIYF.

The rearrangement uses TRBV7-2 and TRBJ1-6; perhaps TRBD1 as D (6 bases). Germline V gene sequence: CDR1 SGHTA, CDR2 FQGNSA. The CDR3 has 14 residues. With 5 bases removed from V and 9 bases from J, the gap between germline ends came to 14 bases. The CDR3 DNA is TGTGCCAGCAGCGTAAAGGGGGGACGTTCACCCCTCCACTTT. Protein sequence: CASSVKGGRSPLHF.

This rearrangement joins TRBV30 to TRBJ1-1; 10 bases line up with TRBD1. The CDR3 runs to 14 residues. V trimming: 0 bases; J trimming: 5 bases; junction bases outside the gene matches: 3. The germline CDR1 and CDR2 sequences are GTSNPN and SVGIG (reference sequence). The CDR3 sequence is CAWSVRDRGTEAFF. In DNA, the CDR3 is TGTGCCTGGAGTGTCCGGGACAGGGGAACTGAAGCTTTCTTT.

This clone was counted once. V and J are TRBV21-1 and TRBJ2-3; the D call TRBD1 from the table was never checked on the DNA. TRBV21-1 is termed a pseudogene. The CDR3 runs 15 residues. The CDR3 reads CASSPQGGRTDTQYF. DNA for the CDR3: TGTGCCAGCAGCCCCCAGGGGGGACGCACAGATACGCAGTATTTT.

This chain uses TRBV7-9 with TRBJ1-1; 7 bases map to TRBD1. CDR1 is SEHNR and CDR2 is FQNEAQ in the germline V gene (reference sequence). The CDR3 consists of 15 residues. V gave up 0 bases and J gave up 3 bases; unmatched junction bases: 4. Here the CDR3 reads CASSLAQGVDTEAFF. CDR3 nucleotides: TGTGCCAGCAGCTTAGCGCAGGGGGTGGACACTGAAGCTTTCTTT.

This clone was recorded only once. The gene calls are TRBV24-1 and TRBJ2-3; 13 bases are shared with TRBD2. Germline V CDR1 and CDR2: KGHDR, SFDVKD. The CDR3 length is 17 residues. V lost 6 bases to trimming and J lost 3 bases; unmatched junction nucleotides: 8. CDR3 sequence (DNA): TGTGCCACCAGTCCACGACTAGCGGGAGGCCTAACAGATACGCAGTATTTT. Its protein product is CATSPRLAGGLTDTQYF.

This chain uses TRBV2 with TRBJ2-1, with 9 nucleotides matching TRBD2. CDR3 length: 15 residues. The germline V gene has CDR1 SNHLY and CDR2 FYNNEI. V was clipped by 7 bases and J by 2 bases; unmatched bases: 6. The CDR3 protein is CASNLLAGTYNEQFF. The CDR3 coding sequence is TGTGCCAGCAACTTGCTAGCGGGGACCTACAATGAGCAGTTCTTC.

The chain employs TRBV5-4 and TRBJ2-7; 9 nucleotides align to TRBD2. This CDR3 region has 15 residues. Germline V gene data show CDR1 as SGHNT and CDR2 as YYREEE (reference sequence). The V gene end was trimmed by 0 bases and the J gene end by 5 bases; junction bases not matched to a gene: 6. The CDR3 DNA sequence: TGTGCCAGCAGCTTGGCTAGCGGGATATTCCACGAGCAGTACGTC. It yields the protein CASSLASGIFHEQYV.

The rearrangement uses TRBV7-9 and TRBJ2-2; D is perhaps TRBD1 (5 bases). V lost 5 bases and J 6 bases, leaving 7 bases between the germline ends. The CDR3 runs to 12 residues. From germline, CDR1 is SEHNR and CDR2 FQNEAQ (reference sequence). CDR3 in DNA: TGTGCCAGCAGCCAGGGCCCCGGGGAGCTGTTTTTT. Its protein product is CASSQGPGELFF.

CDR3 loop: CASSRTGTGGDPRGYTF. Written as DNA, the CDR3 is TGTGCCAGCAGTCGTACCGGGACAGGGGGCGATCCTCGTGGCTACACCTTC. The chain joins TRBV6-6 to TRBJ1-2, with 12 nucleotides matching TRBD1. There are 17 residues in the CDR3. Germline assignment: CDR1 MNHNY and CDR2 SVGAGI (reference sequence). The V segment lost 5 bases and the J segment 7 bases; nucleotides outside the gene matches: 14.

In its sample, this clone was seen once. At the DNA level, this CDR3 is encoded by other sequences in the same sample as well. CDR3 bases: TGTGCCAGCAGCCAATTGGGACAGGGCTATGGCTACACCTTC. Amino acid sequence: CASSQLGQGYGYTF. V gene TRBV3-1 (or the pseudogene TRBV3-2) combines with J gene TRBJ1-2, with 9 nucleotides matching TRBD1. The junction had 2 bases not matched to a gene; V was cut back by 2 bases and J by 4 bases. CDR3 size: 14 residues. Looked up from germline, CDR1 is LGHDT and CDR2 is YNNKEL (reference sequence).

V is TRBV5-1 and J is TRBJ2-3; a possible D gene is TRBD2 (5 bases). The CDR3 extends over 16 amino acids. Germline CDR1 is SGHRS and CDR2 is YFSETQ. The V end lost 3 bases, the J end lost 6 bases, and 20 bases lay between the germline ends. The DNA of the CDR3 is TGCGCCAGCAGCTGGAGAAGCGGAAACCTCGTCGATACGCAGTATTTT. This translates into CASSWRSGNLVDTQYF.